This T cell receptor (beta chain) was sequenced during a study of blood T cell repertoires in COVID-19. Only in-frame clones appear in the TCRdb table, and some are missing; sequencing was by immunoSEQ multiplex PCR. The sample holds 200,000 to 300,000 clones, approximately 86% seen once. Trimming cost V 0 bases and J 5 bases, with 13 bases left between them. Germline CDR1 reads SGHTA; CDR2 reads FQGTGA. The CDR3 covers 15 residues. The chain links TRBV7-3 to TRBJ2-5; weak D call: TRBD1 (7 bases). The sequencing sample was made of peripheral blood. The sequence derives from a man aged 35 to 55 who had recovered from COVID-19. CDR3 sequence (DNA): TGTGCCAGCAGCTTAACTGGCAGGGGGAGGGAGACCCAGTACTTC. Protein product: CASSLTGRGRETQYF.